The 22 T cell receptor beta chains below were found in one sample sequenced in a study of T-cell memory formation after mild COVID-19. TCRdb re-called the 5' RACE reads through MiXCR, storing one row per CDR3 protein. In the table there are 470,000 or so distinct CDR3 sequences, roughly 18% of which are singletons. Material: PBMCs or a T cell subset sorted from them (not recorded which). The receptors here all came from a man younger than 30 who had mild COVID-19 (a few samples of this study predate the infection). Cell type and time point are not known.

This clonotype was detected a few times. The chain combines TRBV12-3 or TRBV12-4 with TRBJ1-4; 8 positions match TRBD1. Losses at the gene ends were 6 bases for V and 8 bases for J; bases not matched to a gene: 14. CDR3 size: 16 residues. CDR3 amino acids: CASSYRQGSATEKLFF. The CDR3 DNA reads as TGTGCCAGCAGCTATCGACAGGGGTCCGCCACAGAAAAACTGTTTTTT.

The rearrangement uses TRBV6-5 and TRBJ2-2, with D possibly being TRBD1 (5 bases). Germline CDR1 is MNHEY and CDR2 is SVGAGI. Trimming removed 6 bases from V and 5 bases from J, with 22 bases in between. This CDR3 contains 17 residues. The CDR3 loop is CASSPEQGVVLTGELFF. In nucleotides, the CDR3 is TGTGCCAGCAGCCCCGAGCAGGGTGTAGTTTTGACCGGGGAGCTGTTTTTT.

This clonotype was observed many times. The genes are TRBV7-9 and TRBJ2-3, with 8 bases identical to TRBD2. Germline CDR1 is SEHNR and CDR2 is FQNEAQ (reference sequence). This CDR3 region has 14 residues. V lost 5 bases, J lost 6 bases, and 7 bases stayed unmatched. CDR3 nucleotides: TGTGCCAGCAGCCCCAGCGGGGGCTTGGATACGCAGTATTTT. Translated, it gives CASSPSGGLDTQYF. Full variable domain (remainder filled in from reference TRBV7-9 and TRBJ2-3): DTGVSQNPRHKITKRGQNVTFRCDPISEHNRLYWYRQTLGQGPEFLTYFQNEAQLEKSRLLSDRFSAERPKGSFSTLEIQRTEQGDSAMYLCASSPSGGLDTQYFGPGTRLTVL.

This clonotype occurred many times. The chain combines TRBV4-2 with TRBJ2-1, with D perhaps being TRBD1 or TRBD2 (5 bases each). This CDR3 is built from 14 residues. Between the trimmed V and J ends, which lost 1 base and 8 bases, there was a span of 12 bases. Germline CDR1 is LGHNA and CDR2 is YNFKEQ. CDR3 sequence reads: CASSQGGDGDEQFF. The CDR3 DNA is TGTGCCAGCAGCCAAGGAGGGGACGGCGATGAGCAGTTCTTC.

J is TRBJ1-2 and V is TRBV6-5; the D is unclear. The germline gives CDR1 MNHEY, CDR2 SVGAGI. CDR3 length: 13 amino acids. V lost 0 bases, J lost 3 bases, and 5 bases lay in between. DNA for the CDR3: TGTGCCAGCAGTTACTCTCGGGACTATGGCTACACCTTC. It codes for CASSYSRDYGYTF.

The chain uses TRBV11-2 and TRBJ2-3; tentatively, D is TRBD1 or TRBD2 (5 bases each). The ends were cut back, 4 bases at V and 3 bases at J, with 11 bases in the middle. The germline gives CDR1 SGHAT, CDR2 FQNNGV. This CDR3 has 14 residues. CDR3 DNA: TGTGCCAGCAGCTCGGGACGGACGACAGATACGCAGTATTTT. This translates into CASSSGRTTDTQYF.

J is TRBJ1-1 and V is TRBV7-8, with D maybe TRBD1 (6 bases). Trimming removed 11 bases at V and 1 base at J, with 14 bases between. This CDR3 is built from 13 residues. Germline assignment: CDR1 SGHVS and CDR2 FQNEAQ. The CDR3 sequence is CADTGLGNTEAFF. The CDR3 DNA is TGTGCCGACACAGGGTTGGGGAACACTGAAGCTTTCTTT.

Turning to this clonotype: A read error may explain this, as a much larger clone is one base away. The chain uses TRBV7-2 and TRBJ2-5; maybe TRBD2 (5 bases). The CDR3 consists of 15 residues. V was clipped by 4 bases and J by 2 bases, with 14 bases between them. The germline V gene encodes CDR1 SGHTA and CDR2 FQGNSA. This chain's CDR3 is CASSWWGAVQETQYF. In DNA, the CDR3 is TGTGCCAGCAGCTGGTGGGGAGCGGTACAAGAGACCCAGTACTTC.

Only a few counts were recorded for this clonotype. The chain links TRBV3-1 to TRBJ2-5, with 7 bases aligning to TRBD2. This CDR3 has 17 residues. With 1 base clipped from V and 3 bases from J, the junction kept 11 bases outside the gene matches. Germline CDR1 and CDR2: LGHDT and YNNKEL (reference sequence). CDR3 protein: CASSQGGRGREEETQYF. The CDR3 DNA reads TGTGCCAGCAGCCAAGGGGGGAGGGGTAGGGAGGAAGAGACCCAGTACTTC.

The rearrangement links TRBV27 to TRBJ1-5, with TRBD1 identical over 7 bases. This CDR3 spans 18 amino acids. V lost 7 bases and J lost 6; bases outside the gene matches: 21. Germline V gene lookup returns CDR1 MNHEY and CDR2 SMNVEV (reference sequence). CDR3 loop: CASTPRGGGPSAGQPQHF. CDR3 DNA sequence: TGTGCCAGCACCCCCAGAGGAGGGGGCCCCTCAGCGGGTCAGCCCCAGCATTTT.

This clonotype was seen more than once but under ten times. The rearrangement uses TRBV4-2 and TRBJ2-2, with 9 nucleotides matching TRBD1. Germline V gene lookup returns CDR1 LGHNA and CDR2 YNFKEQ. V shed 6 bases, J shed 6 bases, and the junction held 11 bases outside the gene matches. The CDR3 loop spans 16 amino acids. The CDR3 DNA reads TGTGCCAGCAGTCCAACCGGGACAGGGTCGGCCGGGGAGCTGTTTTTT. This sequence encodes CASSPTGTGSAGELFF.

This clonotype occurred once. The chain joins TRBV12-3 or TRBV12-4 to TRBJ2-7; the D gene could be TRBD1 or TRBD2 (5 bases each). This CDR3 is 15 amino acids long. Trimming removed 6 bases at V and 3 bases at J, with 18 bases between. The DNA of the CDR3 is TGTGCCAGCAGCGAGGGGTCGGCCGGGCTCTACGAGCAGTACTTC. It specifies CASSEGSAGLYEQYF.

This clonotype came up a few times. The V gene is TRBV10-2, the J gene TRBJ2-1; 8 bases match TRBD2. The trim removed 8 bases at V and 6 bases at J, leaving 12 bases unmatched. From germline, CDR1 is WSHSY and CDR2 SAAADI. CDR3 length: 15 residues. The CDR3 coding sequence is TGCGCCAGCGCCTTGGCGGGGGGTTTTGGCAATGAGCAGTTCTTC. Encoded protein: CASALAGGFGNEQFF.

The chain couples TRBV27 to TRBJ2-7, with 8 bases identical to TRBD2. The length of the CDR3 is 13 residues. V shed 10 bases, J shed 2 bases, and the junction held 7 bases outside the gene matches. The germline gives CDR1 MNHEY, CDR2 SMNVEV (reference sequence). Written as DNA, the CDR3 is TGTGCCACCAGGGTTAGCGGGGCCTACGAGCAGTACTTC. Translating it yields CATRVSGAYEQYF.

This chain joins TRBV29-1 and TRBJ1-1, with 12 bases identical to TRBD1. Germline V gene sequence: CDR1 SQVTM, CDR2 ANQGSEA. V lost 7 bases and J lost 10; bases outside the gene matches: 10. This CDR3 has 13 residues. CDR3 bases: TGCAGCGGGTCGGGACAGGGGGCGGACAGAGCTTTCTTT. Translated: CSGSGQGADRAFF.

Concerning this clonotype itself: A junction boundary mismatches the germline segment, possibly from a read error. The chain combines TRBV7-2 with TRBJ1-5; no firm D call. CDR3 size: 14 residues. Germline V gene lookup returns CDR1 SGHTA and CDR2 FQGNSA. The CDR3 sequence: CASRLEPLGQPQHF. CDR3 in DNA: TGTGCCAGCAGATTAGAACCCCTAGGGCAGCCCCAGCATTTT.

This clonotype came up a few times. The CDR3 DNA follows: TGTGCCAGCGGGAAAGCCGGGTCCTACAATGAGCAGTTCTTC. Translating gives CASGKAGSYNEQFF. The V call is TRBV6-5, the J call TRBJ2-1, with no clear D. CDR3 size: 14 residues. The germline V and J ends were trimmed by 8 bases and 1 base, with 12 bases remaining between them. The V gene's germline CDR1 is MNHEY and CDR2 SVGAGI.

The V and J genes are TRBV4-2 and TRBJ2-3, with TRBD2 matching over 8 bases. CDR1 LGHNA and CDR2 YNFKEQ come from the germline V gene. V gave up 0 bases and J gave up 0 bases; unmatched junction bases: 5. The length of the CDR3 is 17 residues. CDR3 sequence (DNA): TGTGCCAGCAGCCAAGAGGAGCGGGGGCTGAGCACAGATACGCAGTATTTT. Protein: CASSQEERGLSTDTQYF.

This chain links TRBV7-2 with TRBJ1-2, with D maybe TRBD1 (5 bases). Per the germline V gene, CDR1 is SGHTA and CDR2 is FQGNSA. The CDR3 sequence is 13 residues long. V was cut by 2 bases and J by 4 bases, with 8 bases left in between. CDR3 coding DNA: TGTGCCAGCAGCTTAAGCAGGGTCTATGGCTACACCTTC. It codes for CASSLSRVYGYTF.

V gene TRBV4-2 combines with J gene TRBJ2-7, with 7 bases aligning to TRBD2. This CDR3 is 14 amino acids long. The trim removed 3 bases at V and 3 bases at J, leaving 5 bases unmatched. Germline CDR1 LGHNA, CDR2 YNFKEQ. The CDR3 nucleotides read TGTGCCAGCAGCCAGGGGGAGGGTTTCTACGAGCAGTACTTC. Encoded protein: CASSQGEGFYEQYF.

V gene TRBV2 combines with J gene TRBJ1-2, with D possibly being TRBD1 (5 bases). This CDR3 spans 14 amino acids. Germline CDR1 reads SNHLY; CDR2 reads FYNNEI. The V gene lost 1 base and the J gene lost 4 bases, with 10 bases spanning the gap. The CDR3 region has the DNA TGTGCCAGCAGTGAAGTGGGGGTGAGCTATGGCTACACCTTC. It yields the protein CASSEVGVSYGYTF.

This clonotype was detected a few times. The chain is built from TRBV7-6 and TRBJ2-5; TRBD2 matches 9 bases. The CDR3 spans 17 residues. Germline values: CDR1 SGHVS, CDR2 FNYEAQ. The trim removed 5 bases at V and 1 base at J, leaving 11 bases unmatched. CDR3 sequence reads: CASSPRGGGGAQETQYF. The CDR3 DNA reads TGTGCCAGCAGCCCTAGAGGGGGCGGGGGGGCCCAAGAGACCCAGTACTTC.